This TCR beta chain was recorded in a study of identical twins. Only a few counts were recorded for this clonotype. What it binds is unknown. One entry per CDR3 protein results from TCRdb running MiXCR on the 5' RACE reads. Of just over 500,000 distinct CDR3 sequences listed, around 20% are singletons. Study-level points and caveats: Models predicted too little out-of-frame TCR alpha sharing in monozygotic twins. Insertions were fewer in abundant cord blood beta clonotypes, whereas memory repertoires showed none of this pattern.

Another study also made use of these data, one on T cells expressing NK-cell markers. That study reports: The study drew TCR beta repertoires from sorted CD3+CD56+NKG2C+, CD3+CD56+NKG2C- and CD3+CD56-NKG2C+ T cells. Most of the eight sequenced donors were HCMV-seropositive; one was seronegative.

The source is a woman under 30 in good health. The specimen sequenced was CD4+ T cells sorted from blood.

CDR3 nucleotide sequence: TGTGCCAGCAGTTTAGTTGGCAGTATCCTCAATGAGCAGTTCTTC. Translation: CASSLVGSILNEQFF. The J gene is TRBJ2-1, the V gene TRBV12-3 or TRBV12-4; no reliable D call. This CDR3 is 15 amino acids long. V gave up 1 base and J gave up 6 bases, with 13 bases separating them.